This TCR beta chain was captured in a study of blood T cell repertoires in COVID-19. Study overall: Researchers got acute and convalescent COVID-19 samples from the United States, Italy and Spain. In each case, the material was cDNA or gDNA derived from T cells, B-cell-depleted T cells, or PBMCs.

The germline V gene encodes CDR1 LGHNA and CDR2 YNFKEQ. The CDR3 loop spans 15 amino acids. V shed 4 bases and J shed 3 bases, with 15 bases lying between them. How the authors handled the data: Nucleated cell counts were estimated from reference gene primer amplification. Generated by immunoSEQ multiplex PCR, the TCRdb table keeps only in-frame clones and is missing some. D and trimming come from the DNA, and the V and J calls and clone size come from that table. The data contain 100,000 to 150,000 clones, roughly 80% of them seen just once; the ten biggest clones take up around 6.6%. This clone was observed a few times.

What was sequenced was peripheral blood. The receptor comes from a man between 65 and 79 years old with acute or convalescent COVID-19. The rearrangement uses TRBV4-2 and TRBJ1-2; D might be TRBD1 (6 bases). CDR3 in amino acids: CASSPKTGGDYGYTF. DNA for the CDR3: TGTGCCAGCAGCCCTAAGACAGGAGGCGACTATGGCTACACCTTC.